Below, 9 T cell receptor beta chains from the same sample are listed, as sequenced in a study of early T cells in non-severe SARS-CoV-2 infection. TCRdb ran MiXCR on the 5' RACE reads and lists one entry per CDR3 protein. The profile shows some 22,000 distinct CDR3 sequences, 4% to 5% of them singletons. Sequenced material: whole blood. The receptors derive from an adult who was a healthcare worker with PCR-confirmed SARS-CoV-2 infection or an uninfected control (not recorded which).

This clonotype was detected only a few times. The chain employs TRBV20-1 and TRBJ2-2; D uncertain. The length of the CDR3 is 14 residues. Trimming removed 1 base at V and 5 bases at J, with 11 bases between. Germline-derived CDR1 and CDR2 are DFQATT and SNEGSKA (reference sequence). CDR3 coding DNA: TGCAGTGCTAGAGTTACTCGCGAGACCGGGGAGCTGTTTTTT. This encodes CSARVTRETGELFF.

The V and J genes are TRBV7-3 and TRBJ2-1; 9 bases are shared with TRBD2. V lost 5 bases to trimming and J lost 0 bases; unmatched junction nucleotides: 5. The CDR3 has 16 amino acids. Per the germline V gene, CDR1 is SGHTA and CDR2 is FQGTGA. This CDR3 is CASSVAGASSYNEQFF. The CDR3 region has the DNA TGTGCCAGCAGCGTAGCGGGGGCCTCCTCCTACAATGAGCAGTTCTTC.

This clonotype has at least ten counts. This chain connects TRBV7-2 to TRBJ2-3; D is perhaps TRBD2 (6 bases). CDR1 and CDR2 (germline): SGHTA, FQGNSA. V was clipped by 5 bases and J by 5 bases, with 11 bases between them. This CDR3 contains 13 residues. CDR3 DNA sequence: TGTGCCAGCAGCCGCGGGGCCAAAGATACGCAGTATTTT. Translated: CASSRGAKDTQYF. Together with reference TRBV7-2 and TRBJ2-3, the CDR3 gives the full variable domain: GAGVSQSPSNKVTEKGKDVELRCDPISGHTALYWYRQSLGQGLEFLIYFQGNSAPDKSGLPSDRFSAERTGGSVSTLTIQRTQQEDSAVYLCASSRGAKDTQYFGPGTRLTVL.

Many counts were recorded for this clonotype. The chain recombines TRBV6-5 with TRBJ2-7, with 7 bases aligning to TRBD2. J gave up 0 bases and V 0 bases, and 5 bases lay outside the gene matches. This CDR3 spans 16 amino acids. The V gene's germline CDR1 is MNHEY and CDR2 SVGAGI. The CDR3 spells CASSYSGGVSSYEQYF. CDR3 coding DNA: TGTGCCAGCAGTTACTCGGGGGGGGTTAGCTCCTACGAGCAGTACTTC.

This clonotype was found many times. The genes are TRBV3-1 and TRBJ2-7; 7 nucleotides line up with TRBD1. This CDR3 has 15 residues. The V segment lost 4 bases and the J segment 2 bases; nucleotides outside the gene matches: 8. Germline V gene sequence: CDR1 LGHDT, CDR2 YNNKEL (reference sequence). Here the CDR3 DNA reads TGTGCCAGCAGCCCTACCCGGGACAGACCCTACGAGCAGTACTTC. Translating it yields CASSPTRDRPYEQYF.

This clonotype was counted between two and nine times. This chain links TRBV19 with TRBJ2-6; unclear D gene. Germline CDR1 is LNHDA and CDR2 is SQIVND (reference sequence). Trimming left V 5 bases short and J 0 bases short, with 8 bases between. The CDR3 covers 15 residues. The CDR3 reads CASSSGYSGANVLTF. As DNA, the CDR3 is TGTGCCAGTAGTTCTGGCTACTCTGGGGCCAACGTCCTGACTTTC. The whole variable domain, remainder taken from reference TRBV19 and TRBJ2-6, is DGGITQSPKYLFRKEGQNVTLSCEQNLNHDAMYWYRQDPGQGLRLIYYSQIVNDFQKGDIAEGYSVSREKKESFPLTVTSAQKNPTAFYLCASSSGYSGANVLTFGAGSRLTVL.

The sample holds many counts of this clonotype. The chain is built from TRBV7-3 and TRBJ2-5, with 15 bases that match TRBD2. J gave up 2 bases and V 2 bases, and 6 bases lay outside the gene matches. CDR1 SGHTA and CDR2 FQGTGA come from the germline V gene. This CDR3 has 18 residues. The CDR3 loop reads CASSLAGLAGGLQETQYF. CDR3 in DNA: TGTGCCAGCAGCTTAGCGGGACTAGCGGGGGGCCTGCAAGAGACCCAGTACTTC.

This clonotype was detected a few times. The chain is built from TRBV29-1 and TRBJ2-3; the match to TRBD2 covers 8 bases. The germline CDR1 and CDR2 sequences are SQVTM and ANQGSEA. V shed 4 bases, J shed 4 bases, and the junction held 7 bases outside the gene matches. CDR3 size: 14 residues. CDR3 residues: CSVAAGGRPDTQYF. As DNA, the CDR3 is TGCAGCGTTGCTGCGGGGGGCCGCCCAGATACGCAGTATTTT.

This clonotype was seen ten or more times. J is TRBJ2-7 and V is TRBV7-6; tentatively, D is TRBD1 or TRBD2 (5 bases each). Germline V gives CDR1 SGHVS, CDR2 FNYEAQ. V shed 4 bases and J shed 4 bases, with 11 bases lying between them. The CDR3 spans 13 residues. The CDR3 sequence is CASSSGTDYEQYF. The CDR3 DNA is TGTGCCAGCAGCTCCGGGACGGATTACGAGCAGTACTTC. Full variable domain (missing parts from reference TRBV7-6 and TRBJ2-7): GAGVSQSPRYKVTKRGQDVALRCDPISGHVSLYWYRQALGQGPEFLTYFNYEAQQDKSGLPNDRFSAERPEGSISTLTIQRTEQRDSAMYRCASSSGTDYEQYFGPGTRLTVT.